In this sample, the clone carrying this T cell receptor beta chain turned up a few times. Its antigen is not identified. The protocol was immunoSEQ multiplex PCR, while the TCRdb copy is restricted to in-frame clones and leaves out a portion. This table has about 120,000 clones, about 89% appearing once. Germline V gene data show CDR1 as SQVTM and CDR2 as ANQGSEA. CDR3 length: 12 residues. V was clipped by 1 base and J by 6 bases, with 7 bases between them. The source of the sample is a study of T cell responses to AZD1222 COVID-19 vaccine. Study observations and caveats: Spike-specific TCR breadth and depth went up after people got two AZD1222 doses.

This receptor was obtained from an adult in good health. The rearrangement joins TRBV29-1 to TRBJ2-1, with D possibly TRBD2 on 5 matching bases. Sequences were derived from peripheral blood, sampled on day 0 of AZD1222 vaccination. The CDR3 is CSVEGSGNEQFF. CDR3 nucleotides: TGCAGCGTTGAAGGGAGCGGCAATGAGCAGTTCTTC.